This passage covers 3 T cell receptor beta chains from one sample sequenced in a study of cytomegalovirus exposure and HLA in healthy donors. Both 60 Vbeta primers and 13 Jbeta primers went into the PCR. The repertoire was sequenced with immunoSEQ multiplex PCR; TCRdb's copy has only in-frame clones and lacks some. The table has about 130,000 clones, about 81% seen once. Sequenced sample: PBMCs. The receptors were sampled from a young man in good health and CMV-seronegative.

This sequence joins TRBV5-1 and TRBJ2-5; TRBD1 matches at 10 bases. The J call may be wrong; the DNA end is better matched by TRBJ2-7. Germline CDR1 is SGHRS and CDR2 is YFSETQ. This CDR3 has 14 amino acids. In DNA, the CDR3 is TGCGCCAGCAGCTTGTGGACAGGGGGCTACGAGCAGTACTTC. Its translation is CASSLWTGGYEQYF.

J is TRBJ2-3 and V is TRBV2, with D maybe TRBD1 (5 bases). CDR3 size: 14 residues. Trimming removed 5 bases from V and 2 bases from J, with 11 bases in between. The germline gives CDR1 SNHLY, CDR2 FYNNEI. The DNA for the CDR3 is TGTGCCAGCAGTTTCGACAGTTTCACAGATACGCAGTATTTT. This sequence encodes CASSFDSFTDTQYF.

The genes are TRBV28 and TRBJ2-1; D may be TRBD1 (6 bases). This CDR3 has 17 residues. Germline V gene lookup returns CDR1 MDHEN and CDR2 SYDVKM. V was shortened by 4 bases and J by 2 bases, with 18 bases between the two germline ends. The CDR3 is CASSYPLTGPAYNEQFF. The CDR3 DNA follows: TGTGCCAGCAGTTACCCCCTGACAGGCCCTGCCTACAATGAGCAGTTCTTC.